A selection of T cell receptor beta chains follows, all from one sample in a study of beta chain features in type 1 diabetes. The protocol was immunoSEQ multiplex PCR, while the TCRdb copy is restricted to in-frame clones and leaves out a portion. This sample has 200,000 to 300,000 clones, with roughly 22% found just once. The sample consisted of naive CD4+ T cells from blood. All receptors come from a woman between 40 and 50 years old with type 1 diabetes. Both conserved end residues are part of each CDR3. D genes are given only for firm matches. The size entry is marked missing in some rows and otherwise reads once, few, many or a size class.

D gene	J gene	clone size	CDR3 length	V gene	CDR3 protein	CDR3 DNA
NA	TRBJ2-3	NA	15	TRBV18	CASSPQQGGTDTQYF	TGTGCCAGCTCACCGCAACAGGGCGGCACAGATACGCAGTATTTT
TRBD1	TRBJ2-7	once	14	TRBV27	CASRNPGQGFEQYF	TGTGCCAGCAGGAACCCGGGACAGGGGTTCGAGCAGTACTTC
TRBD2	TRBJ2-7	few	16	TRBV18	CASSALRTGGSDEQYF	TGTGCCAGCTCAGCTTTAAGGACGGGAGGCTCCGACGAGCAGTACTTC
TRBD1	TRBJ2-7	once	15	TRBV27	CASSASGTGDLAAYF	TGTGCCAGCAGTGCCTCCGGGACAGGGGATCTAGCGGCGTACTTC
NA	TRBJ1-1	NA	15	TRBV9	CASSVQGTPNTEAFF	TGTGCCAGCAGCGTCCAGGGGACACCGAACACTGAAGCTTTCTTT
NA	TRBJ1-1	few	11	TRBV7-2	CASSLATEAFF	TGTGCCAGCAGCTTAGCTACAGAAGCTTTCTTT
NA	TRBJ2-2	NA	16	TRBV28	CASSLGGIGPTGELFF	TGTGCCAGCAGTTTAGGGGGGATCGGACCTACGGGGGAGCTGTTTTTT
NA	TRBJ2-3	NA	11	TRBV20-1	CSAESADTQYF	TGCAGTGCTGAGTCGGCAGATACGCAGTATTTT
TRBD2	TRBJ2-1	NA	18	TRBV14	CASSQRGGLARNYNEQFF	TGTGCCAGCAGCCAAAGAGGGGGACTAGCGAGAAACTACAATGAGCAGTTCTTC
TRBD2	TRBJ2-2	few	15	TRBV25-1	CASSEPGLVPGELFF	TGTGCCAGCAGTGAACCGGGACTAGTACCCGGGGAGCTGTTTTTT
NA	TRBJ2-5	few	14	TRBV29-1	CSVDRGVNQETQYF	TGCAGCGTTGATCGCGGGGTAAACCAAGAGACCCAGTACTTC
TRBD2	TRBJ2-3	NA	14	TRBV28	CASSWGGAKNTQYF	TGTGCCAGCAGTTGGGGAGGGGCGAAGAATACGCAGTATTTT
TRBD1	TRBJ2-5	NA	16	TRBV5-5	CASSLWDRGLEETQYF	TGTGCCAGCAGCTTATGGGACAGGGGGCTCGAGGAGACCCAGTACTTC
TRBD2	TRBJ2-1	few	13	TRBV28	CASSWSGRNEQFF	TGTGCCAGCAGTTGGAGCGGGAGGAATGAGCAGTTCTTC
NA	TRBJ2-3	NA	14	TRBV2	CASSGQRPTDTQYF	TGTGCCAGCAGTGGACAGAGACCCACAGATACGCAGTATTTT
NA	TRBJ1-1	NA	13	TRBV4-1	CASSQDLGQFSFF	TGCGCCAGCAGCCAAGATCTGGGGCAGTTTAGTTTCTTT
NA	TRBJ2-5	NA	13	TRBV18	CASSQASDETQYF	TGTGCCAGCTCACAAGCTAGCGATGAGACCCAGTACTTC
NA	TRBJ2-5	NA	14	TRBV7-2	CASSPSERKETQYF	TGTGCCAGCAGCCCAAGCGAGCGCAAAGAGACCCAGTACTTC
TRBD2	TRBJ2-1	few	16	TRBV13	CASSLGGRAVYNEQFF	TGTGCCAGCAGCTTAGGCGGGAGGGCTGTCTACAATGAGCAGTTCTTC
NA	TRBJ2-7	few	13	TRBV10-3	CAISESRDYEQYF	TGTGCCATCAGTGAGTCGAGGGACTACGAGCAGTACTTC
TRBD1	TRBJ1-2	NA	13	TRBV30	CAARDRGSYGYTF	TGTGCCGCCCGGGACAGGGGGTCTTATGGCTACACCTTC
NA	TRBJ1-1	few	16	TRBV4-1	CASSQGSSQLDTEAFF	TGCGCCAGCAGCCAAGGGTCATCCCAACTAGACACTGAAGCTTTCTTT
TRBD2	TRBJ2-3	NA	16	TRBV7-2	CASSFRSGGGTDTQYF	TGTGCCAGCAGCTTTCGTAGCGGGGGCGGCACAGATACGCAGTATTTT
NA	TRBJ1-5	NA	14	TRBV5-6	CASSLTQGNQPQHF	TGTGCCAGCAGCTTGACACAGGGCAATCAGCCCCAGCATTTT
NA	TRBJ1-1	once	14	TRBV7-3	CASSHGGMNTEAFF	TGTGCCAGCAGTCACGGCGGCATGAACACTGAAGCTTTCTTT
TRBD1	TRBJ2-3	few	15	TRBV6-6	CASSTGQGWPDTQYF	TGTGCCAGCAGCACAGGACAGGGGTGGCCAGATACGCAGTATTTT
TRBD1	TRBJ1-1	NA	14	TRBV4-2	CASSPGQGVTEAFF	TGTGCCAGCAGCCCCGGACAGGGGGTCACTGAAGCTTTCTTT
NA	TRBJ2-1	NA	15	TRBV2	CASSPPGQAGNEQFF	TGTGCCAGCAGTCCCCCGGGGCAGGCGGGGAATGAGCAGTTCTTC
TRBD2	TRBJ2-1	few	16	TRBV14	CASSQDLSGRGDEQFF	TGTGCCAGCAGCCAAGACCTTAGCGGGAGGGGTGATGAGCAGTTCTTC
TRBD2	TRBJ2-1	NA	16	TRBV25-1	CASSDTGLADANEQFF	TGTGCCAGCAGTGATACGGGACTAGCGGATGCCAATGAGCAGTTCTTC
NA	TRBJ2-2	few	15	TRBV28	CASTSGGVNTGELFF	TGTGCCAGCACTTCAGGAGGTGTGAACACCGGGGAGCTGTTTTTT
NA	TRBJ1-1	few	13	TRBV6-6	CASCERGRTEAFF	TGTGCCAGCTGCGAGCGAGGGAGGACTGAAGCTTTCTTT
NA	TRBJ2-5	NA	11	TRBV28	CASRQEETQYF	TGTGCCAGCAGACAGGAAGAGACCCAGTACTTC
TRBD1	TRBJ2-5	NA	15	TRBV7-9	CASSSLDRGRETQYF	TGTGCCAGCAGCTCCTTGGACAGGGGGCGAGAGACCCAGTACTTC
NA	TRBJ2-5	NA	13	TRBV29-1	CSVGQVGVETQYF	TGCAGCGTTGGACAGGTGGGAGTAGAGACCCAGTACTTC
TRBD1	TRBJ2-5	few	15	TRBV15	CATSRPGQGGETQYF	TGTGCCACCAGCAGGCCGGGACAGGGAGGCGAGACCCAGTACTTC
NA	TRBJ1-6	few	14	TRBV5-1	CASSLVGGSSPLHF	TGCGCCAGCAGCTTGGTTGGTGGGAGTTCACCCCTCCACTTT
TRBD1	TRBJ1-1	few	16	TRBV7-9	CASSLGPGTGVPEAFF	TGTGCCAGCAGCTTAGGCCCCGGGACAGGGGTACCTGAAGCTTTCTTT
NA	TRBJ1-1	NA	14	TRBV5-4	CASSVGQLNTEAFF	TGTGCCAGCAGCGTGGGACAACTGAACACTGAAGCTTTCTTT
TRBD1	TRBJ1-4	NA	13	TRBV29-1	CSVEGTGSEKLFF	TGCAGCGTTGAAGGGACAGGGAGTGAAAAACTGTTTTTT
NA	TRBJ2-3	NA	16	TRBV2	CASSEGGALNTDTQYF	TGTGCCAGCAGTGAAGGGGGCGCCTTGAACACAGATACGCAGTATTTT
TRBD1	TRBJ1-6	few	14	TRBV28	CASSSGQGGSPLHF	TGTGCCAGCAGTTCAGGACAGGGAGGGTCACCCCTCCACTTT
NA	TRBJ1-1	NA	12	TRBV7-9	CASSWANTEAFF	TGTGCCAGCAGCTGGGCTAACACTGAAGCTTTCTTT
TRBD2	TRBJ2-7	NA	15	TRBV14	CASSRGGSGSYEQYF	TGTGCCAGCAGCCGCGGGGGTAGCGGCTCCTACGAGCAGTACTTC
TRBD1	TRBJ1-1	NA	14	TRBV15	CATSLQGMNTEAFF	TGTGCCACCAGTCTACAGGGGATGAACACTGAAGCTTTCTTT
TRBD1	TRBJ1-1	NA	13	TRBV4-2	CASSPGQGTEAFF	TGTGCCAGCAGCCCGGGACAGGGTACTGAAGCTTTCTTT
TRBD1	TRBJ2-7	NA	14	TRBV5-4	CASSLEGAYYEQYF	TGTGCCAGCAGCTTGGAGGGGGCTTACTACGAGCAGTACTTC
NA	TRBJ1-1	few	11	TRBV7-9	CASSAGGEAFF	TGTGCCAGCAGCGCCGGGGGAGAAGCTTTCTTT
TRBD1	TRBJ2-7	NA	16	TRBV7-8	CASSRILTGGSYEQYF	TGTGCCAGCAGCCGGATCCTGACAGGGGGCTCCTACGAGCAGTACTTC
NA	TRBJ2-3	NA	15	TRBV5-1	CASTLQQGSTDTQYF	TGCGCCAGCACCCTCCAACAGGGAAGCACAGATACGCAGTATTTT
NA	TRBJ2-1	few	16	TRBV4-2	CASSQELARSYNEQFF	TGTGCCAGCAGCCAAGAGCTAGCCCGCTCCTACAATGAGCAGTTCTTC
TRBD2	TRBJ2-3	NA	13	TRBV7-9	CASRPSGTDTQYF	TGTGCCAGCAGACCTAGCGGGACAGATACGCAGTATTTT
NA	TRBJ1-1	few	16	TRBV19	CASSISGNMMNTEAFF	TGTGCCAGTAGTATATCGGGGAATATGATGAACACTGAAGCTTTCTTT
NA	TRBJ1-5	few	14	TRBV2	CASSEGAGDQPQHF	TGTGCCAGCAGTGAAGGGGCAGGGGATCAGCCCCAGCATTTT
NA	TRBJ2-7	few	13	TRBV29-1	CSVEDAQGNEQYF	TGCAGCGTTGAAGACGCCCAGGGGAACGAGCAGTACTTC
TRBD1	TRBJ1-5	once	14	TRBV27	CASSWTGGNQPQHF	TGTGCCAGCAGTTGGACAGGGGGTAATCAGCCCCAGCATTTT
NA	TRBJ1-1	NA	13	TRBV5-4	CASSLQGVTEAFF	TGTGCCAGCAGCTTACAGGGTGTCACTGAAGCTTTCTTT